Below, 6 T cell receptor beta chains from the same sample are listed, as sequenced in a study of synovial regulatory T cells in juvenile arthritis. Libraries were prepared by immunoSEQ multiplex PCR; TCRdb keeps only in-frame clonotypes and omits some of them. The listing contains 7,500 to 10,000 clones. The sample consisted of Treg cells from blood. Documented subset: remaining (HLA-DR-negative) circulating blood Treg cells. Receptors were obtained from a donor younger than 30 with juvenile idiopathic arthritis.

The CDR3 protein is CSALEVTSGNTIYF. The V and J genes are TRBV29-1 and TRBJ1-3. Looked up from germline, CDR1 is SQVTM and CDR2 is ANQGSEA. This CDR3 has 14 residues. DNA is not recorded here.

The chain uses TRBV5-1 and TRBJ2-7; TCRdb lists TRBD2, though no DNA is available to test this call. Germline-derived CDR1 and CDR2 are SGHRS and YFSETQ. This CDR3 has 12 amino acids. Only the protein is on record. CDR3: CASSLVGNEQYF.

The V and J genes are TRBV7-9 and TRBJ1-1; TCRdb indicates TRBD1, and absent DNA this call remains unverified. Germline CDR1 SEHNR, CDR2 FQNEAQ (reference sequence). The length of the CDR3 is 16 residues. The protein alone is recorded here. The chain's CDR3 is CASSGQGEHMNTEAFF.

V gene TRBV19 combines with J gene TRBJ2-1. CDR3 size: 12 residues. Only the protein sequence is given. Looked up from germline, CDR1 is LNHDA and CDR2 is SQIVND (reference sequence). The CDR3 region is CASSMLGNEQFF.

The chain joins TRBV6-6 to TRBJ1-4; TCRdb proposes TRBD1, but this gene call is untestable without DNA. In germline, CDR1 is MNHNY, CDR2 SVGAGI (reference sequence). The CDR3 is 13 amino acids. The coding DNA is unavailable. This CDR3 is CATRDRGFEKLFF.

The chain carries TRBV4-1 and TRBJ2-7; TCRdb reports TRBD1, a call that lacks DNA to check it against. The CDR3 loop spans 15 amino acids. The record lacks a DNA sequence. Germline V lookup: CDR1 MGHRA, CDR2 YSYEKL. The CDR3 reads CASSQEGRTGSGQYF.